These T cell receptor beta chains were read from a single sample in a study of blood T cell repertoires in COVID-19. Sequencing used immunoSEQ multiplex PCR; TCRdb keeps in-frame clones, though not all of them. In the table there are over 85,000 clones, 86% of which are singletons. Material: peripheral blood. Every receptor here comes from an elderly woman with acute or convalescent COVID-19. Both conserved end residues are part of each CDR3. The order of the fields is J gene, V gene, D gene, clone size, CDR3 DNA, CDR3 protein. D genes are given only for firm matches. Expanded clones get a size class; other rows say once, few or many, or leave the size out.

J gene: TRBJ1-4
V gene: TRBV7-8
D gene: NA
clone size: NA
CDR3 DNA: TGTGCCAGCAGCCGGGGCTGGGGCGGCGGAGAAAAACTGTTTTTT
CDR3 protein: CASSRGWGGGEKLFF

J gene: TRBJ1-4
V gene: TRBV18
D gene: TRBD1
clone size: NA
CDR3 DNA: TGTGCCAGCTCTGGGACAGGGAATGAAAAACTGTTTTTT
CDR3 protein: CASSGTGNEKLFF

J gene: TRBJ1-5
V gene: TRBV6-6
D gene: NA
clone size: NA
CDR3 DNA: TGTGCCAGCAGTTACGAGGGTTCTAGCAATCAGCCCCAGCATTTT
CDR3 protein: CASSYEGSSNQPQHF

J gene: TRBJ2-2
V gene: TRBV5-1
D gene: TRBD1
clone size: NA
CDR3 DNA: TGCGCCAGCAGCTTGGTGGCAGGGGGCGCCGTGAACACCGGGGAGCTGTTTTTT
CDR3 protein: CASSLVAGGAVNTGELFF

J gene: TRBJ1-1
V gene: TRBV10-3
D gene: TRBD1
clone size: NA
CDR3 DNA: TGTGCCACAGGAGCCGGGACAGGGCTCCCTGAAGCTTTCTTT
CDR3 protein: CATGAGTGLPEAFF

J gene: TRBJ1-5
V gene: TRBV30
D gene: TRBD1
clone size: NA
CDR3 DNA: TGTGCCCAATGGACAGGAGATAATCAGCCCCAGCATTTT
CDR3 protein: CAQWTGDNQPQHF

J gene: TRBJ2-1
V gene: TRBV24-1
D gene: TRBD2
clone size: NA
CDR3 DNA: TGTGCCACCAGTGCCCCTAGCGGGGGTGACAATGAGCAGTTCTTC
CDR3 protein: CATSAPSGGDNEQFF

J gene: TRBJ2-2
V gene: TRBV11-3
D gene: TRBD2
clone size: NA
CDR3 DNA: TGTGCCAGCAGCCCCCGGGCGGGAGCTCCCGGGGAGCTGTTTTTT
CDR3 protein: CASSPRAGAPGELFF

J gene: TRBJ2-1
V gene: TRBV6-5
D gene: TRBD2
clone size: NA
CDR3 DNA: TGTGCCACCGAAGCGGGGTACTCCTACAATGAGCAGTTCTTC
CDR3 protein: CATEAGYSYNEQFF

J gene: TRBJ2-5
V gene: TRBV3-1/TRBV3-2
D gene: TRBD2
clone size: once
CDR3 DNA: TGTGCCAGCAGCCAAGGGATAGCGGGGGGGGAAGAGACCCAGTACTTC
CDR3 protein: CASSQGIAGGEETQYF

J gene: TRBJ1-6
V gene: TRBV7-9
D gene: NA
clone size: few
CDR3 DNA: TGTGCCAGCGAGAAGCGTGGTTCACCCCTCCACTTT
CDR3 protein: CASEKRGSPLHF

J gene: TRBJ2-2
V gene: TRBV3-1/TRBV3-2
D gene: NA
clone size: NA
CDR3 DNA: TGTGCCAGCAGCCAGGCCGGGACAAACACCGGGGAGCTGTTTTTT
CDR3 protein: CASSQAGTNTGELFF

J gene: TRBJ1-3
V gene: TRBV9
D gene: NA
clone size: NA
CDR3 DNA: TGTGCCAGCAGCGCTCTTGGAAACACCATATATTTT
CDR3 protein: CASSALGNTIYF

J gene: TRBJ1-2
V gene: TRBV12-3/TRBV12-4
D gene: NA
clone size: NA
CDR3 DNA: TGTGCCAGCAGTCTGCCGGCGGGGGTTGGCTACACCTTC
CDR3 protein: CASSLPAGVGYTF

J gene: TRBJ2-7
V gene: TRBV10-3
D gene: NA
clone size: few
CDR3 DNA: TGTGCCATCAGTGAGTCGGGGACTGCGTTCTCCTACGAGCAGTACTTC
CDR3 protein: CAISESGTAFSYEQYF

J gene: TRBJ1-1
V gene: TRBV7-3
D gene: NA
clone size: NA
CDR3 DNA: TGTGCCAGCAGCTGGGGAGGTTCGAACACTGAAGCTTTCTTT
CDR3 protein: CASSWGGSNTEAFF

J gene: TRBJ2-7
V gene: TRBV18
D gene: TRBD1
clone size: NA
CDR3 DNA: TGTGCCAGCTCACCGCTACCCGGGACAGGAGAGGGATACGAGCAGTACTTC
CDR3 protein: CASSPLPGTGEGYEQYF

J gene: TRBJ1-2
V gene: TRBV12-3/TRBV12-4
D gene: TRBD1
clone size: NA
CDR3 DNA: TGTGCCAGCAGGCAGGGACAGGGGTATGGCTACACCTTC
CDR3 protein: CASRQGQGYGYTF

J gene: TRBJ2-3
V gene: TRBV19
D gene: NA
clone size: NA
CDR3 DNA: TGTGCCAGTAGTATCCGTTCTCTCCCCACAGATACGCAGTATTTT
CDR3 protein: CASSIRSLPTDTQYF

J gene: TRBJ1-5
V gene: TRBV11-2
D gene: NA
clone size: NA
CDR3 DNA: TGTGCCAGCAGCTTACCGGGTGGCAATCAGCCCCAGCATTTT
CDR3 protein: CASSLPGGNQPQHF

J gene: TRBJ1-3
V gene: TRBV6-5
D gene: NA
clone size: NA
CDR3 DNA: TGTGCCAGCAGCCCCCCAGGAACTGGAAACACCATATATTTT
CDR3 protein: CASSPPGTGNTIYF

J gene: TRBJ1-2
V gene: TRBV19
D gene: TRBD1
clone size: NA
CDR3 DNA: TGTGCCAGTAGCGATACAGGGGGCGCGAGGGGCTACACCTTC
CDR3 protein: CASSDTGGARGYTF

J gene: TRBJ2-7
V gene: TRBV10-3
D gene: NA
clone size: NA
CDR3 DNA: TGTGCCATCGGGGAGACTGACTCCTACGAGCAGTACTTC
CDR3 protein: CAIGETDSYEQYF

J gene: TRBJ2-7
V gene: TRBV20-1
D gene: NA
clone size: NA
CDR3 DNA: TGCAGTGCTCCTACCTATTACGAGCAGTACTTC
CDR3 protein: CSAPTYYEQYF